What follows describes a single T cell receptor beta chain. This table comes from immunoSEQ multiplex PCR, and its TCRdb copy is limited to in-frame clones, with some not included. This sample has 950,000 to 1,300,000 clones; under 80% occur once, and the top ten carry roughly 1.4%. This sample stems from a study of shared clonotypes between healthy human individuals. This receptor was identified in a man between 18 and 35 years old in good health. The sequencing sample was made of memory CD4+ T cells sorted from blood. Sample subset: CD45RA-negative fraction.

Here the CDR3 reads CSVPAGGYTF. The CDR3 DNA reads as TGCAGCGTTCCGGCGGGTGGCTACACCTTC. The chain joins TRBV29-1 to TRBJ1-2; the D is unclear. Germline V CDR1 and CDR2: SQVTM, ANQGSEA. Trimming removed 5 bases at V and 7 bases at J, with 8 bases between. The CDR3 consists of 10 residues.